Listed below are T cell receptor beta chains from one sample, sequenced in a study of monozygotic twins with inflammatory bowel disease. TCRdb re-called the 5' RACE reads; every CDR3 protein appears as one record, without DNA. Its clone listing holds some 440,000 distinct CDR3 sequences. The sequenced sample consisted of blood. All receptors derive from a human donor with ulcerative colitis or Crohn's disease, or a healthy co-twin of an affected twin (not recorded which). Each CDR3 is given with its conserved first and last residue.

j_gene | v_gene | CDR3aa
TRBJ1-5 | TRBV20-1 | CSASVFGQPSNQPQHF
TRBJ2-3 | TRBV27 | CASRRLAGGFGTDTQYF
TRBJ2-1 | TRBV4-3 | CASSQDRTPSRFF
TRBJ2-7 | TRBV6-2/TRBV6-3 | CASSPMLSGYEQYF
TRBJ1-1 | TRBV6-5 | CASTRGDTEAFF
TRBJ1-4 | TRBV9 | CASSPSGTHNEKLFF
TRBJ2-1 | TRBV5-4 | CASSFPGQGVNEQFF
TRBJ2-1 | TRBV4-1 | CASGERNEQFF
TRBJ2-5 | TRBV5-6 | CASSLSGPYSQYF
TRBJ2-3 | TRBV28 | CASSFFTDTQYF
TRBJ2-2 | TRBV5-1 | CASSLPSDVGELFF
TRBJ1-1 | TRBV28 | CASSLIQTNTEAFF
TRBJ2-7 | TRBV29-1 | CSVNFQGLAEQYF
TRBJ1-1 | TRBV7-3 | CASSSQSGTEAFF
TRBJ1-5 | TRBV2 | CASSRDFRQPQHF
TRBJ2-1 | TRBV5-1 | CASQQGTNNEQFF
TRBJ2-7 | TRBV6-2/TRBV6-3 | CASRWSGGVKQYF
TRBJ2-3 | TRBV15 | CATSRGWSVRGQGATDTQYF
TRBJ1-5 | TRBV12-3/TRBV12-4 | CASSSVYRDQPQHF
TRBJ1-1 | TRBV7-6 | CASSTGQLDTEAFF
TRBJ1-3 | TRBV7-8 | CASSPTGFGGNTIYF
TRBJ2-1 | TRBV5-6 | CASSPWTEIHNEQFF
TRBJ1-4 | TRBV5-1 | CASSLVAVGGKLFF
TRBJ1-1 | TRBV11-2 | CASSLGAGSNTEAFF
TRBJ2-7 | TRBV5-1 | CASSLGGTYDEQYF
TRBJ1-5 | TRBV6-2/TRBV6-3 | CASSPLTGGIGQPQHF
TRBJ2-1 | TRBV5-1 | CASSLAAGVGNEQFF
TRBJ2-3 | TRBV20-1 | CSAQPGSGITDTQYF
TRBJ2-7 | TRBV12-3/TRBV12-4 | CASSPRASGWSSYEQYF
TRBJ1-1 | TRBV20-1 | CSAIPGQGLGAAFF
TRBJ2-3 | TRBV9 | CASSVAAGGPTDTQYF
TRBJ2-1 | TRBV15 | CATSTRTSRTGGEQFF